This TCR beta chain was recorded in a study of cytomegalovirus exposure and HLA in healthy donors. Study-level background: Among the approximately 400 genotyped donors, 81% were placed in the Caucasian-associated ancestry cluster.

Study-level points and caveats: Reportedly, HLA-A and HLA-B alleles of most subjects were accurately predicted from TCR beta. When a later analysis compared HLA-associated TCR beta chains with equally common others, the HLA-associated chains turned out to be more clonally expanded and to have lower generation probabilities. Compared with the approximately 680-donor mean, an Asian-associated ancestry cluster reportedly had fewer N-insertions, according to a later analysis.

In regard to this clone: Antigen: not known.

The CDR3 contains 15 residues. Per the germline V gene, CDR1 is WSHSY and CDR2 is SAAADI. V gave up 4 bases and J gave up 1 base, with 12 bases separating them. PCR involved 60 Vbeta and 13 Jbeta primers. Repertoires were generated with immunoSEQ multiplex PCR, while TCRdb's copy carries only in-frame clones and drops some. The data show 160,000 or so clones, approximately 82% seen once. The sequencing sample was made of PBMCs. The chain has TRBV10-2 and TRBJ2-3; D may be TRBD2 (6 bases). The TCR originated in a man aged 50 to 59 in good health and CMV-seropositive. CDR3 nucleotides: TGCGCCAGCAGTGGGGGCGGAGGGGGCACAGATACGCAGTATTTT. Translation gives CASSGGGGGTDTQYF.